A single sample gave rise to the 27 T cell receptor beta chains below, sequenced in a study of blood T cells in healthy people across ages. A second roughly 6 to 11 cycle PCR used barcoded and J-beta primers. TCRdb used MiXCR to reprocess the 5' RACE reads, holding one entry per CDR3 protein. Found here are approximately 1.5 million distinct CDR3 sequences, about 42% of them singletons; the top ten hold over 3.5%. Specimen: blood. These receptors came from a woman between 18 and 30 years old in good health.

This clonotype was detected a few times. The rearrangement links TRBV4-2 to TRBJ2-3, with TRBD2 matching over 8 bases. Germline assignment: CDR1 LGHNA and CDR2 YNFKEQ. The trim removed 5 bases at V and 4 bases at J, leaving 11 bases unmatched. CDR3 length: 16 residues. CDR3 loop: CASSNRASGFSDTQYF. In DNA form, the CDR3 reads TGTGCCAGCAGCAACCGGGCTAGCGGGTTTTCAGATACGCAGTATTTT.

The genes are TRBV7-9 and TRBJ1-4; D not resolved. V was clipped by 6 bases and J by 5 bases, with 13 bases between them. CDR3 length: 14 residues. Germline V gives CDR1 SEHNR, CDR2 FQNEAQ (reference sequence). The CDR3 coding sequence is TGTGCCAGCAGTCAACTCGGGTCGAATGAAAAACTGTTTTTT. This translates into CASSQLGSNEKLFF.

This chain links TRBV7-9 with TRBJ2-1, with TRBD1 matching 9 bases. This CDR3 spans 18 amino acids. Per the germline V gene, CDR1 is SEHNR and CDR2 is FQNEAQ (reference sequence). V lost 5 bases to trimming and J lost 3 bases; unmatched junction nucleotides: 14. The CDR3 sequence is CASSGGGEDRGGYNEQFF. CDR3 DNA: TGTGCCAGCAGCGGGGGAGGAGAGGACAGGGGCGGCTACAATGAGCAGTTCTTC.

The V and J genes are TRBV6-1 and TRBJ1-5; D might be TRBD1 (6 bases). The CDR3 consists of 15 residues. V was clipped by 1 base and J by 3 bases, with 10 bases between them. CDR1 is MNHNS and CDR2 is SASEGT in the germline V gene. CDR3 protein: CASSEEDRFNQPQHF. CDR3 sequence (DNA): TGTGCCAGCAGTGAAGAAGACAGGTTCAATCAGCCCCAGCATTTT.

A note on this clonotype: This clone may be a read error of a much larger clone one base away. This chain joins TRBV7-9 and TRBJ2-2; D is ambiguous. V dropped 10 bases and J dropped 5 bases, with 17 bases sitting between them. The CDR3 loop spans 14 amino acids. Per germline, CDR1 SEHNR and CDR2 FQNEAQ (reference sequence). The CDR3: CATRPPWWTGELFF. Written as DNA, the CDR3 is TGTGCCACCAGACCTCCCTGGTGGACCGGGGAGCTGTTTTTT. The variable domain in full, with the rest retrieved from reference TRBV7-9 and TRBJ2-2, is DTGVSQNPRHKITKRGQNVTFRCDPISEHNRLYWYRQTLGQGPEFLTYFQNEAQLEKSRLLSDRFSAERPKGSFSTLEIQRTEQGDSAMYLCATRPPWWTGELFFGEGSRLTVL.

This clonotype was detected only a few times. This chain joins TRBV6-6 and TRBJ2-2; 9 positions agree with TRBD1. Per germline, CDR1 MNHNY and CDR2 SVGAGI (reference sequence). V trimming: 7 bases; J trimming: 4 bases; junction bases outside the gene matches: 4. The CDR3 runs to 14 residues. The CDR3 DNA sequence: TGTGCCAGCAATCACAGGGGGCTCACCGGGGAGCTGTTTTTT. It encodes CASNHRGLTGELFF.

This clonotype was found a few times. The V and J genes are TRBV6-5 and TRBJ2-5; D ambiguous. V was clipped by 5 bases and J by 6 bases, with 16 bases between them. This CDR3 is built from 14 residues. Germline V gene lookup returns CDR1 MNHEY and CDR2 SVGAGI. The DNA for the CDR3 is TGTGCCAGCAGTCCCCCTAATGGGGTACAGACCCAGTACTTC. This gives the protein CASSPPNGVQTQYF.

The chain uses TRBV6-1 and TRBJ1-5; possibly TRBD1 for D (5 bases). The germline V gene encodes CDR1 MNHNS and CDR2 SASEGT. The CDR3 is made up of 13 amino acids. V gave up 3 bases and J gave up 6 bases, with 9 bases separating them. The CDR3 region is CASSEGVGQPQHF. The DNA for the CDR3 is TGTGCCAGCAGTGAGGGGGTCGGTCAGCCCCAGCATTTT.

This clonotype has more than one count but fewer than ten. This chain uses TRBV7-2 with TRBJ2-7, with 11 bases matching TRBD2. Germline V gives CDR1 SGHTA, CDR2 FQGNSA. This CDR3 has 14 amino acids. V gave up 6 bases and J gave up 3 bases; unmatched junction bases: 4. The CDR3: CASRIAGGDYEQYF. The CDR3 DNA follows: TGTGCCAGCAGAATAGCGGGAGGGGACTACGAGCAGTACTTC.

The chain links TRBV11-2 to TRBJ2-3; possibly TRBD1 for D (5 bases). V was shortened by 5 bases and J by 0 bases, with 12 bases between the two germline ends. In germline, CDR1 is SGHAT, CDR2 FQNNGV. This CDR3 region has 15 residues. The CDR3 is CASSHTRVSTDTQYF. The CDR3 nucleotides are TGTGCCAGCAGCCATACCAGGGTTAGCACAGATACGCAGTATTTT.

Only a few counts were recorded for this clonotype. The V and J genes are TRBV6-7 and TRBJ2-2; a weak D match, TRBD2 (5 bases). TRBV6-7 is assigned to the ORF class and has an uncertain function. The CDR3 covers 15 residues. The V gene lost 0 bases and the J gene lost 6 bases, with 11 bases spanning the gap. CDR3 DNA: TGTGCCAGCAGTTACTCGAAGGGAGTAGCCGGGGAGCTGTTTTTT. Translated: CASSYSKGVAGELFF.

In the case of this clonotype: One junction end disagrees with the germline gene, perhaps due to a read error. This sequence joins TRBV9 and TRBJ2-5; possible D gene TRBD1, 5 bases. The CDR3 has 15 amino acids. Germline-derived CDR1 and CDR2 are SGDLS and YYNGEE. CDR3 sequence (DNA): TGTGCCAGCAGCGTAAGGGGATGGTCTCAAGAGGCCCAGTACTTC. This gives the protein CASSVRGWSQEAQYF. The full variable domain, with the rest looked up from reference TRBV9 and TRBJ2-5, is DSGVTQTPKHLITATGQRVTLRCSPRSGDLSVYWYQQSLDQGLQFLIQYYNGEERAKGNILERFSAQQFPDLHSELNLSSLELGDSALYFCASSVRGWSQEAQYFGPGTRLLVL.

The chain carries TRBV20-1 and TRBJ1-2; no clear D. V was shortened by 4 bases and J by 5 bases, with 8 bases between the two germline ends. The CDR3 is 11 amino acids. CDR1 is DFQATT and CDR2 is SNEGSKA in the germline V gene (reference sequence). The CDR3 DNA is TGCAGTGCTACCGACGGTTATGGCTACACCTTC. The encoded protein is CSATDGYGYTF.

This rearrangement joins TRBV20-1 to TRBJ2-5; 11 nucleotides match TRBD2. Trimming at V came to 2 bases and at J to 5 bases, leaving 10 bases not matched to a gene. This CDR3 region has 16 residues. Germline CDR1 DFQATT, CDR2 SNEGSKA (reference sequence). CDR3 amino acids: CSARPSGRRSMETQYF. The CDR3 bases are TGCAGTGCTAGACCTAGCGGGAGGAGGTCAATGGAGACCCAGTACTTC.

The chain couples TRBV5-5 to TRBJ2-1, with D possibly being TRBD1 (5 bases). The ends were cut back, 1 base at V and 8 bases at J, with 16 bases in the middle. Germline assignment: CDR1 SGHKS and CDR2 YYEKEE (reference sequence). The length of the CDR3 is 15 residues. The CDR3 here is CASSLRNPRVHEQFF. The CDR3 DNA follows: TGTGCCAGCAGCTTGCGCAACCCCAGGGTCCATGAGCAGTTCTTC.

The chain employs TRBV2 and TRBJ1-2; D is undetermined. Trimming left V 6 bases short and J 8 bases short, with 10 bases between. This CDR3 is built from 11 residues. Per the germline V gene, CDR1 is SNHLY and CDR2 is FYNNEI. The CDR3 spells CASSRSGGYTF. The CDR3, as DNA: TGTGCCAGCAGCCGTTCCGGCGGCTACACCTTC.

This clonotype was observed a few times. The chain uses TRBV29-1 and TRBJ1-2; 9 bases map to TRBD1. There are 13 residues in the CDR3. V dropped 6 bases and J dropped 4; count of bases not matched to a gene: 6. CDR1 and CDR2 from the germline V gene are SQVTM and ANQGSEA. CDR3: CSVWDRASYGYTF. As DNA, the CDR3 is TGCAGCGTATGGGACAGGGCGAGCTATGGCTACACCTTC.

There are a few counts of this clonotype. The V gene is TRBV20-1, the J gene TRBJ2-7; D is perhaps TRBD1 (5 bases). CDR1 and CDR2 from the germline V gene are DFQATT and SNEGSKA (reference sequence). Trimming took 5 bases from V and 1 from J, leaving 15 bases between them. The CDR3 loop spans 14 amino acids. CDR3 nucleotide sequence: TGCAGTGCTTGGGGCGATTCCTTATCCTACGAGCAGTACTTC. Protein product: CSAWGDSLSYEQYF.

This clonotype was observed a few times. This chain's CDR3 is CASSYELDYEQYF. CDR3 in DNA: TGTGCCAGCAGTTACGAGTTAGACTACGAGCAGTACTTC. The chain employs TRBV6-6 and TRBJ2-7; no clear D. V lost 2 bases to trimming and J lost 3 bases, with 8 bases between them. The CDR3 is made up of 13 amino acids. The germline CDR1 and CDR2 sequences are MNHNY and SVGAGI (reference sequence).

The chain has TRBV11-2 and TRBJ2-7; D might be TRBD2 (5 bases). The closer fit of TRBJ2-5 to the DNA end suggests the J call may be wrong. The CDR3 consists of 13 residues. Germline loops: CDR1 SGHAT, CDR2 FQNNGV. Written as DNA, the CDR3 is TGTGCCAGCAGCTTAGATCGGGATGTGACCCAGTACTTC. Protein: CASSLDRDVTQYF.

This clonotype was seen a handful of times. The chain employs TRBV20-1 and TRBJ1-1; maybe TRBD1 (6 bases). CDR1 DFQATT and CDR2 SNEGSKA come from the germline V gene (reference sequence). The CDR3 covers 15 residues. With 4 bases removed from V and 1 base from J, the gap between germline ends came to 16 bases. CDR3 residues: CSANDRLGANTEAFF. The CDR3 DNA sequence: TGCAGTGCTAATGACAGGCTAGGGGCGAACACTGAAGCTTTCTTT.

This clonotype was seen only a few times. The V and J genes are TRBV5-1 and TRBJ1-4; tentative D call: TRBD1 (5 bases). The CDR3 spans 13 residues. Germline CDR1 is SGHRS and CDR2 is YFSETQ. V lost 1 base and J lost 7, with 8 bases in between. For the CDR3, the DNA is TGCGCCAGCAGCTTGTGGGGGAGTGAAAAACTGTTTTTT. Residues: CASSLWGSEKLFF.

The V and J genes are TRBV29-1 and TRBJ2-7; 9 nucleotides line up with TRBD1. Germline V gene sequence: CDR1 SQVTM, CDR2 ANQGSEA. The V segment lost 3 bases and the J segment 2 bases; nucleotides outside the gene matches: 14. This CDR3 is built from 17 residues. Here the CDR3 DNA reads TGCAGCGTTGAGGTAACTGTGGGACAGGGTAGAACCTACGAGCAGTACTTC. Amino acid sequence: CSVEVTVGQGRTYEQYF.

This clonotype was counted a few times. J is TRBJ2-7 and V is TRBV7-2; 8 bases align to TRBD1. This CDR3 has 11 amino acids. The germline V gene has CDR1 SGHTA and CDR2 FQGNSA. The V and J ends lost 5 bases and 10 bases, in that order; junction bases with no gene match: 4. The CDR3 nucleotides are TGTGCCAGCAGCCTCGGACAGGGACAGTACTTC. It specifies CASSLGQGQYF.

The chain combines TRBV28 with TRBJ2-5, with D possibly TRBD2 on 6 matching bases. Germline CDR1 is MDHEN and CDR2 is SYDVKM. Trimming removed 7 bases from V and 8 bases from J, with 23 bases in between. The CDR3 length is 15 residues. DNA for the CDR3: TGTGCCAGCAATTCACAGCGGGCCTTTTGGGAAACCCAGTACTTC. Amino acids: CASNSQRAFWETQYF.

This chain joins TRBV29-1 and TRBJ1-1; D is uncertain. This CDR3 contains 13 residues. Looked up from germline, CDR1 is SQVTM and CDR2 is ANQGSEA. V gave up 6 bases and J gave up 0 bases, with 11 bases separating them. The CDR3 DNA reads TGCAGCGTCGTGGGAATCCTGAACACTGAAGCTTTCTTT. This encodes CSVVGILNTEAFF.

In this sample, this clonotype turned up a few times. V usage is TRBV28 and J usage is TRBJ2-7; D remains unclear. Germline CDR1 is MDHEN and CDR2 is SYDVKM. Between the trimmed V and J ends, which lost 7 bases and 1 base, there was a span of 11 bases. The CDR3 has 13 amino acids. CDR3: CASKLDTSYEQYF. The CDR3 DNA reads TGTGCCAGCAAGTTGGATACGTCCTACGAGCAGTACTTC.